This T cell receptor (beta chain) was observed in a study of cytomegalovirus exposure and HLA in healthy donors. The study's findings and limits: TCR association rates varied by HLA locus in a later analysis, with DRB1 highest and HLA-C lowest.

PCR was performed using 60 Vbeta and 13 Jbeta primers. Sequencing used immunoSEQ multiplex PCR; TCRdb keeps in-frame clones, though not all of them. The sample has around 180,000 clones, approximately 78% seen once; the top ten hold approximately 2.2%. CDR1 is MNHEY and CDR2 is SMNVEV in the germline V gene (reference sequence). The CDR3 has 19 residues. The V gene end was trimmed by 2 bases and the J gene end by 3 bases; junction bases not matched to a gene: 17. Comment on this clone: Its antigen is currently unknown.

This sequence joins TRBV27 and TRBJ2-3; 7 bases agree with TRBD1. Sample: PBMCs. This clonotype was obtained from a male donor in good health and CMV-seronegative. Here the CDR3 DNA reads TGTGCCAGCAGTTTACAGGGGATGGGACAGAGTATAGGGACAGATACGCAGTATTTT. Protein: CASSLQGMGQSIGTDTQYF.